These 28 T cell receptor beta chains were sequenced from one sample in a study of tumor and adjacent non-tumor tissue in lung cancer. The template was RNA from unsorted bulk tissue. Distant lung tissue was collected more than 3 cm away from the tumor edge. TCRbeta libraries were built with three rounds of nested PCR, modified from ARM-PCR. TCRdb independently ran MiXCR on the multiplex PCR reads; one entry per CDR3 protein. The sample holds around 100,000 distinct CDR3 sequences, approximately 65% seen once. Sequenced: distant non-tumor lung tissue. All receptors derive from a man younger than 40 with non-small cell lung cancer.

The CDR3 DNA follows: TGCAGTGCGTGCCTACCGTCCTACAATGAGCAGTTCTTC. Its protein product is CSACLPSYNEQFF. The chain joins TRBV20-1 to TRBJ2-1; no firm D call. Trimming cost V 6 bases and J 1 base, with 10 bases left between them. This CDR3 is built from 13 residues. CDR1 DFQATT and CDR2 SNEGSKA come from the germline V gene (reference sequence).

Regarding this clonotype: A read error may explain this, as a much larger clone is one base away. This chain uses TRBV7-9 with TRBJ2-3, with D unresolved. This CDR3 has 13 amino acids. From germline, CDR1 is SEHNR and CDR2 FQNEAQ (reference sequence). V shed 5 bases and J shed 4 bases, with 10 bases lying between them. CDR3 region: CASSPNSADTQYF. The CDR3 bases are TGTGCCAGCAGCCCAAACTCAGCAGATACGCAGTATTTT.

This clonotype was counted only a few times. This may be a read error, as it is one base from a much larger clone. The chain recombines TRBV12-3 or TRBV12-4 with TRBJ2-5, with a weak D call TRBD1 (6 bases). The CDR3 loop spans 11 amino acids. The CDR3, as DNA: TGTGCCGGCAGTTTAGGGGGGACCCAGTACTTC. Its protein is CAGSLGGTQYF.

The sample holds a few counts of this clonotype. The chain carries TRBV5-1 and TRBJ2-7; either TRBD1 or TRBD2 may fit D (6 bases each). The CDR3 spans 15 residues. Germline CDR1 SGHRS, CDR2 YFSETQ. Deletions cut 4 bases from V and 4 bases from J, with 18 bases between. DNA for the CDR3: TGCGCCAGCAGCCCGAGCCTGGACAGCGGGTACGAGCAGTACTTC. This gives the protein CASSPSLDSGYEQYF.

In regard to this clonotype: At one end the junction does not follow the germline gene, possibly because of a read error. V and J are TRBV6-5 and TRBJ1-5; TRBD1 is a possible D gene (6 bases). Germline V gene sequence: CDR1 MNHEY, CDR2 SVGAGI. The CDR3 totals 15 residues. The CDR3 reads CAGRHRVYSNQPQHF. In nucleotides, the CDR3 is TGTGCCGGCAGGCACAGGGTATATAGCAATCAGCCCCAGCATTTT.

As for this clonotype: A junction boundary mismatches the germline segment, possibly from a read error. The CDR3 loop is CTSQMSPSTDTQYF. Here the CDR3 DNA reads TGTACCAGTCAGATGTCCCCTAGCACAGATACGCAGTATTTT. V gene TRBV12-3 or TRBV12-4 combines with J gene TRBJ2-3; D unclear. The CDR3 is made up of 14 amino acids.

V is TRBV5-6 and J is TRBJ1-1; D is ambiguous. V was pared by 4 bases and J by 4 bases, with 11 bases between. The germline gives CDR1 SGHDT, CDR2 YYEEEE. CDR3 length: 13 amino acids. CDR3 protein: CASSLGIITEAFF. CDR3 nucleotides: TGTGCCAGCAGCCTCGGCATAATCACTGAAGCTTTCTTT.

This clonotype was picked up many times. This chain uses TRBV6-5 with TRBJ2-2, with TRBD1 matching 9 bases. This CDR3 comprises 15 residues. Germline V gives CDR1 MNHEY, CDR2 SVGAGI. V dropped 4 bases and J dropped 3; count of bases not matched to a gene: 3. CDR3 sequence (DNA): TGTGCCAGCAGTTCGTGGACAGGGGACACCGGGGAGCTGTTTTTT. Translating gives CASSSWTGDTGELFF.

This clonotype was counted many times. The genes are TRBV6-2 or TRBV6-3 and TRBJ2-7, with a possible D match to TRBD1 (6 bases). The CDR3 extends over 15 amino acids. Per the germline V gene, CDR1 is MNHEY and CDR2 is SVGEGT. Trimming cost V 7 bases and J 5 bases, with 21 bases left between them. This CDR3 reads CASTPPPGHRDEQYF. The CDR3, as DNA: TGTGCCAGCACTCCGCCCCCGGGACACCGAGACGAGCAGTACTTC.

Concerning this clonotype itself: Its ends do not fully match the called genes, so a read error is possible. The J gene is TRBJ1-2, the V gene TRBV4-3, with D unresolved. The CDR3 has 15 amino acids. Germline V CDR1 and CDR2: LGHNA, YSLEER. The CDR3 reads CASSQYTRASYGYTF. CDR3 sequence (DNA): TGCGCCAGCAGCCAGTATACAAGGGCTAGCTATGGATACACCTTC.

As concerns this clonotype: Just one base apart from a much larger clone, this may be a read error. This CDR3 fails to terminate in the conserved phenylalanine or tryptophan, so it likely reflects a read error. This rearrangement joins TRBV10-3 to TRBJ1-1, with unresolved D. Germline-derived CDR1 and CDR2 are ENHRY and SYGVKD. The CDR3 spans 12 residues. The germline V and J ends were trimmed by 10 bases and 5 bases, with 14 bases remaining between them. In DNA form, the CDR3 reads TGTGCCACCGGCAGAAGTCTGACTGAAGCTTTCTTA. Its protein product is CATGRSLTEAFL.

With regard to this clonotype: The junction does not match germline at one end; this may be a read error. The chain joins TRBV6-2 or TRBV6-3 to TRBJ2-6; D is possibly TRBD1 (5 bases). CDR3 length: 14 amino acids. The germline CDR1 and CDR2 sequences are MNHEY and SVGEGT. As DNA, the CDR3 is TGTGCCAGCAGCATAGGCTCTGGGGCCAACTTCCTGACTTTC. It yields the protein CASSIGSGANFLTF.

The rearrangement links TRBV20-1 to TRBJ2-3, with 8 bases matching TRBD2. Germline CDR1 reads DFQATT; CDR2 reads SNEGSKA (reference sequence). The CDR3 loop spans 15 amino acids. CDR3 DNA sequence: TGCAGCTCTAGAGGAACGGGAGGGTTGGACGGTACGCAGTATTTT. Translating it yields CSSRGTGGLDGTQYF.

V gene TRBV6-5 combines with J gene TRBJ1-2, with D perhaps matching TRBD1 (6 bases). This CDR3 has 14 amino acids. V was trimmed by 6 bases and J by 6 bases, leaving 17 bases between them. CDR1 is MNHEY, CDR2 SVGAGI, per germline. CDR3 loop: CASSFITGTDGYTF. The DNA of the CDR3 is TGTGCCAGCAGCTTTATAACAGGGACGGATGGCTACACCTTC.

Comment on this clonotype: The junction departs from the called germline gene at one end, perhaps through a read error. The chain uses TRBV11-1 and TRBJ1-1; a possible D gene is TRBD1 (6 bases). Germline lookup yields CDR1 SGHAT and CDR2 FQDESV (reference sequence). This CDR3 is built from 14 residues. The CDR3 DNA sequence: TGTGACAGCAGCTGGACAGCATTGAACACTGAAGCATTCTTT. This codes for CDSSWTALNTEAFF. The whole variable domain, remainder taken from reference TRBV11-1 and TRBJ1-1, is EAEVAQSPRYKITEKSQAVAFWCDPISGHATLYWYRQILGQGPELLVQFQDESVVDDSQLPKDRFSAERLKGVDSTLKIQPAELGDSAMYLCDSSWTALNTEAFFGQGTRLTVV.

The chain uses TRBV20-1 and TRBJ1-6, with TRBD1 identical over 8 bases. Germline trimming cut 5 bases from V and 2 bases from J; bases unmatched to any gene: 11. The CDR3 is 17 amino acids. Looked up from germline, CDR1 is DFQATT and CDR2 is SNEGSKA (reference sequence). CDR3: CSAGASDRGPYNSPLHF. The DNA for the CDR3 is TGCAGTGCTGGAGCCTCCGACAGGGGCCCCTATAATTCACCCCTCCACTTT.

This clonotype was counted at least ten times. The chain has TRBV5-6 and TRBJ1-1; no clear D gene. Germline V gene data show CDR1 as SGHDT and CDR2 as YYEEEE. The V end lost 3 bases, the J end lost 0 bases, and 9 bases lay between the germline ends. The CDR3 sequence is 14 residues long. The DNA of the CDR3 is TGTGCCAGCAGCTCCCTGAACATGAACACTGAAGCTTTCTTT. Translated, it gives CASSSLNMNTEAFF.

The table lists this clonotype with a few counts. Here the CDR3 reads CASSYRGLETEAFF. The CDR3 bases are TGTGCCAGCAGTTATAGGGGGCTAGAGACTGAAGCTTTCTTT. This chain links TRBV6-5 with TRBJ1-1, with 7 bases matching TRBD1. V shed 3 bases and J 5 bases; nucleotides not matched to a gene: 6. The germline gives CDR1 MNHEY, CDR2 SVGAGI. CDR3 length: 14 amino acids.

This clonotype was counted once. One junction end disagrees with the germline gene, perhaps due to a read error. V gene TRBV11-3 combines with J gene TRBJ2-1; 7 bases fit TRBD2. There are 14 residues in the CDR3. CDR1 is SGHNT and CDR2 is YENEEA in the germline V gene. The CDR3 bases are TGTGCCTGCAGCTTAGAGCGGGGAGACAATGAACAGTTCTTC. It codes for CACSLERGDNEQFF.

The chain uses TRBV20-1 and TRBJ2-3, with a tentative D call TRBD2 (6 bases). From germline, CDR1 is DFQATT and CDR2 SNEGSKA (reference sequence). Trimming removed 3 bases from V and 3 bases from J, with 16 bases in between. CDR3 size: 15 residues. The CDR3 sequence: CSARAAGSLTDTQYF. The CDR3 region has the DNA TGCAGTGCTAGGGCGGCGGGAAGCTTGACAGATACGCAGTATTTT.

Note on this clonotype: This may be a read error: a much more frequent sequence differs by one nucleotide. The chain uses TRBV20-1 and TRBJ1-3; a weak D match, TRBD1 (5 bases). Between the trimmed V and J ends, which lost 4 bases and 3 bases, there was a span of 16 bases. The CDR3 extends over 15 amino acids. Germline CDR1 and CDR2: DFQATT and SNEGSKA (reference sequence). CDR3 protein: CSATTFRDGGNTIYF. In DNA form, the CDR3 reads TGCAGTGCTACGACCTTCCGGGACGGTGGAAACACCATATATTTT.

Comments on this clonotype: A read error is possible here, since a much larger clone lies one base away. The gene calls are TRBV5-4 and TRBJ2-3; 11 positions agree with TRBD2. J was trimmed by 0 bases and V by 8 bases; bases with no gene match: 8. The CDR3 totals 16 residues. CDR1 and CDR2 from the germline V gene are SGHNT and YYREEE (reference sequence). This chain's CDR3 is CARSGTSGSSTDTQYF. CDR3 bases: TGTGCCAGGAGCGGGACTAGCGGATCTAGCACAGATACGCAGTATTTT.

As to this clonotype: The junction does not match germline at one end; this may be a read error. CDR3 in amino acids: CASSYSSGTHELF. The CDR3 DNA is TGTGCCAGCAGTTACTCGAGCGGGACGCACGAGCTCTTC. The genes are TRBV6-6 and TRBJ2-1; 7 positions match TRBD2. The CDR3 has 13 residues. Germline V lookup: CDR1 MNHNY, CDR2 SVGAGI (reference sequence).

The chain is built from TRBV6-5 and TRBJ2-5; D is tentatively TRBD1 or TRBD2 (5 bases each). V was trimmed by 7 bases and J by 5 bases, leaving 14 bases between them. There are 13 residues in the CDR3. The germline V gene has CDR1 MNHEY and CDR2 SVGAGI. The CDR3 bases are TGTGCCAGCAATCCTTGGGGGTCGGAGACCCAGTACTTC. Its translation: CASNPWGSETQYF.

This clonotype has a count of ten or more. The chain carries TRBV13 and TRBJ2-3; 11 nucleotides match TRBD2. V was pared by 6 bases and J by 0 bases, with 5 bases of the junction left unmatched. The length of the CDR3 is 16 residues. The V gene's germline CDR1 is PRHDT and CDR2 FYEKMQ (reference sequence). The CDR3: CASSSRTSGSTDTQYF. CDR3 bases: TGTGCCAGCAGTTCAAGGACTAGCGGGAGCACAGATACGCAGTATTTT.

The V call is TRBV30, the J call TRBJ2-3, with D tentatively TRBD2 (5 bases). The V gene's germline CDR1 is GTSNPN and CDR2 SVGIG (reference sequence). This CDR3 comprises 15 residues. Deletions cut 0 bases from V and 4 bases from J, with 14 bases between. CDR3 in DNA: TGTGCCTGGAGTGTGCCCAGCGGCCCCCCAGATACGCAGTATTTT. Amino acid sequence: CAWSVPSGPPDTQYF.

Details on this clonotype: Compared with germline, one end of the junction differs, possibly owing to a read error. The chain joins TRBV6-5 to TRBJ2-1, with 11 nucleotides matching TRBD1. Per germline, CDR1 MNHEY and CDR2 SVGAGI. This CDR3 has 15 residues. CDR3 amino acids: CSSSSGQGALHEQFF. CDR3 bases: TGTTCCAGCAGTTCCGGACAGGGGGCACTCCATGAGCAGTTCTTC.

Regarding this clonotype: No conserved phenylalanine or tryptophan is present at the end of the CDR3, so a read error is the likely explanation. The DNA is omitted, as the CDR3 cannot be located on it reliably, and the CDR3 follows TCRdb's listing. The V gene is TRBV4-1, the J gene TRBJ1-2; the D segment call TRBD1 is taken from the table without a DNA check. Germline V CDR1 and CDR2: MGHRA, YSYEKL. The CDR3 adds up to 14 amino acids, both ends counted. CDR3 amino acids: CASSQAAGGAKRTI.